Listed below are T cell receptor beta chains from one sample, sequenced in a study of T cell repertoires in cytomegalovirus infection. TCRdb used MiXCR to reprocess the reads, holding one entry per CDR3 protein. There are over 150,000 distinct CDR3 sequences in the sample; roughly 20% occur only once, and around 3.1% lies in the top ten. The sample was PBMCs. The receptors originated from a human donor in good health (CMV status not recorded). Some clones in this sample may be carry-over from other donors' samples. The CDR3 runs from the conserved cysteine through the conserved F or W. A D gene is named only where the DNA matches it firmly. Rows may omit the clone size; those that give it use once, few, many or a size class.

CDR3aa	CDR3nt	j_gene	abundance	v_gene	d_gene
CASSPRDGGSYEQYF	TGTGCCAGCAGCCCTCGGGACGGCGGTTCCTACGAGCAGTACTTC	TRBJ2-7	.	TRBV9	.
CASSFGTGAEQYF	TGTGCCAGCAGCTTTGGGACAGGGGCCGAGCAGTACTTC	TRBJ2-7	many	TRBV7-8	TRBD1
CASSLAIAGELQETQYF	TGTGCCAGCAGCTTAGCAATAGCGGGGGAACTCCAAGAGACCCAGTACTTC	TRBJ2-5	.	TRBV11-2	TRBD2
CASSSGLAESETQYF	TGTGCCAGCAGCTCAGGGCTAGCGGAATCAGAGACCCAGTACTTC	TRBJ2-5	many	TRBV7-3	TRBD2
CASSSGWGYTF	TGTGCCAGCAGTTCCGGGTGGGGCTACACCTTC	TRBJ1-2	.	TRBV6-5	.
CARSQMDSYEQYF	TGTGCCAGAAGCCAAATGGATTCCTACGAGCAGTACTTC	TRBJ2-7	.	TRBV14	.
CASNRAAGETQYF	TGTGCCAGCAATAGGGCCGCCGGGGAGACCCAGTACTTC	TRBJ2-5	few	TRBV27	.
CASSETSGLGGEQFF	TGTGCCAGCAGCGAGACTAGCGGCCTTGGCGGGGAGCAGTTCTTC	TRBJ2-1	few	TRBV9	TRBD2
CASRIDSSYEQYF	TGTGCCAGCAGAATCGACAGCTCCTACGAGCAGTACTTC	TRBJ2-7	many	TRBV28	.
CASSLDYNTDTQYF	TGTGCCAGCAGCTTAGACTACAACACAGATACGCAGTATTTT	TRBJ2-3	.	TRBV7-3	.
CASSPEVEGLAFF	TGTGCCAGCTCACCTGAGGTGGAGGGCTTGGCTTTCTTT	TRBJ1-1	few	TRBV18	.
CASSYQSGGVSRAPLHF	TGTGCCAGCAGTTACCAGTCAGGGGGGGTATCACGGGCGCCCCTCCACTTT	TRBJ1-6	few	TRBV6-6	TRBD1
CATSDPGTGVKGYTF	TGTGCCACCAGTGACCCCGGGACAGGGGTGAAGGGCTACACCTTC	TRBJ1-2	few	TRBV24-1	TRBD1
CASSGAGTGGPDTQYF	TGTGCCAGCAGTGGCGCCGGGACAGGGGGTCCAGATACGCAGTATTTT	TRBJ2-3	.	TRBV6-1	TRBD1
CASSDWTGGAYEQYF	TGTGCCAGCAGTGATTGGACTGGGGGAGCCTACGAGCAGTACTTC	TRBJ2-7	many	TRBV6-1	.
CASGLGTITDTQYF	TGTGCTAGTGGTTTGGGAACGATCACAGATACGCAGTATTTT	TRBJ2-3	.	TRBV12-5	.
CASSQGNGNYGYTF	TGTGCCAGCAGCCAAGGGAACGGCAACTATGGCTACACCTTC	TRBJ1-2	many	TRBV7-9	.
CASSLEEWTYEQYF	TGTGCCAGCAGCTTGGAGGAATGGACCTACGAGCAGTACTTC	TRBJ2-7	few	TRBV6-1	.
CASSFRGASTDTQYF	TGTGCCAGCAGCTTCCGCGGGGCAAGCACAGATACGCAGTATTTT	TRBJ2-3	few	TRBV7-3	.
CASSTLGTGNEQYF	TGTGCCAGCAGCACACTCGGGACAGGGAACGAGCAGTACTTC	TRBJ2-7	.	TRBV7-2	TRBD1
CASSPVRAVGTEAFF	TGTGCCAGCTCACCAGTGCGGGCCGTAGGCACTGAAGCTTTCTTT	TRBJ1-1	.	TRBV18	.
CASSLVTSSGNTIYF	TGTGCCAGCAGCTTAGTAACCAGCTCTGGAAACACCATATATTTT	TRBJ1-3	.	TRBV7-9	.
CAISERAEAFF	TGTGCCATCAGTGAGCGAGCTGAAGCTTTCTTT	TRBJ1-1	few	TRBV10-3	.
CSARVAGTDNQPQHF	TGCAGTGCTAGAGTTGCCGGGACAGACAATCAGCCCCAGCATTTT	TRBJ1-5	few	TRBV20-1	TRBD1
CASSILGREQFF	TGTGCCAGCAGTATCCTTGGGCGTGAGCAGTTCTTC	TRBJ2-1	few	TRBV6-6	.
CASSAGVGYTF	TGTGCCAGCAGTGCCGGGGTCGGCTACACCTTC	TRBJ1-2	.	TRBV28	.
CASSFRGGDTEAFF	TGTGCCAGCAGCTTTAGGGGGGGGGACACTGAAGCTTTCTTT	TRBJ1-1	.	TRBV7-9	.
CASSYRRDRGFSDTQYF	TGTGCCAGCAGCTATCGCCGGGACAGGGGATTCTCAGATACGCAGTATTTT	TRBJ2-3	few	TRBV7-9	TRBD1
CASSSAGTTDTQYF	TGTGCCAGCAGTTCCGCGGGAACCACAGATACGCAGTATTTT	TRBJ2-3	.	TRBV28	.
CASSSTGTSGNEQYF	TGTGCCAGCAGCTCCACCGGGACTAGCGGGAACGAGCAGTACTTC	TRBJ2-7	many	TRBV7-2	TRBD2
CASSQEGEETQYF	TGCGCCAGCAGCCAAGAAGGAGAAGAGACCCAGTACTTC	TRBJ2-5	.	TRBV4-1	.
CASSLAGAADGYTF	TGCGCCAGCAGCTTGGCCGGGGCGGCGGATGGCTACACCTTC	TRBJ1-2	few	TRBV5-1	.
CASSLRNNEQFF	TGTGCCAGCAGCTTACGCAACAATGAGCAGTTCTTC	TRBJ2-1	many	TRBV7-9	.
CASSLELAGDNEQFF	TGTGCCAGCAGCTTAGAACTAGCGGGAGACAATGAGCAGTTCTTC	TRBJ2-1	many	TRBV7-3	TRBD2
CSAKTVHSDYNEQFF	TGCAGTGCTAAGACAGTACACTCCGACTACAATGAGCAGTTCTTC	TRBJ2-1	.	TRBV20-1	.
CASSLGLAYEQYF	TGTGCCAGCAGCTTGGGTTTGGCCTACGAGCAGTACTTC	TRBJ2-7	many	TRBV7-2	.
CASSAIAGGPVGEQYF	TGTGCCAGCAGCGCCATAGCGGGAGGGCCCGTGGGGGAGCAGTACTTC	TRBJ2-7	few	TRBV7-2	TRBD2
CASSLPQGNTEAFF	TGTGCCAGCAGCTTACCTCAGGGGAACACTGAAGCTTTCTTT	TRBJ1-1	many	TRBV7-8	.
CASSLIAKGDTEAFF	TGTGCCAGCAGTTTGATTGCAAAGGGGGACACTGAAGCTTTCTTT	TRBJ1-1	few	TRBV6-6	.
CASSATREQFF	TGTGCCAGCAGTGCCACTCGAGAGCAGTTCTTC	TRBJ2-1	.	TRBV28	.
CASSPGTGVWADTQYF	TGCGCCAGCAGCCCCGGGACAGGGGTATGGGCAGATACGCAGTATTTT	TRBJ2-3	few	TRBV4-3	TRBD1
CASSLMGRENQPQHF	TGTGCCAGCAGTTTGATGGGCAGGGAGAATCAGCCCCAGCATTTT	TRBJ1-5	many	TRBV12-3/TRBV12-4	.
CAWNPGTNYEQYF	TGTGCCTGGAATCCCGGGACTAACTACGAGCAGTACTTC	TRBJ2-7	.	TRBV30	TRBD2
CASSLAGQPAGDTQYF	TGTGCCAGCAGCTTAGCGGGACAGCCGGCGGGAGATACGCAGTATTTT	TRBJ2-3	few	TRBV5-4	.
CASSPHYRTSGRVSTGELFF	TGTGCCAGCAGCCCTCACTATCGGACTAGCGGGAGGGTGTCCACCGGGGAGCTGTTTTTT	TRBJ2-2	.	TRBV13	TRBD2
CASSLRMARDQPQHF	TGTGCCAGCAGTTTAAGGATGGCCCGGGATCAGCCCCAGCATTTT	TRBJ1-5	many	TRBV28	.
CASIWTSGYNEQFF	TGTGCCAGCATCTGGACTAGCGGTTACAATGAGCAGTTCTTC	TRBJ2-1	many	TRBV28	TRBD2
CASSSYDRAYTDTQYF	TGTGCCAGCAGCTCATACGACAGGGCCTACACAGATACGCAGTATTTT	TRBJ2-3	many	TRBV7-2	TRBD1